The sequence of this T cell receptor (beta chain) was determined in a study of Ad26.COV2.S vaccination and SARS-CoV-2 variants. General study results and limits: Vaccinees showed greater spike-specific TCR breadth than placebo recipients.

The germline CDR1 and CDR2 sequences are SGHRS and YFSETQ. The CDR3 extends over 14 amino acids. Trimming stripped 4 bases from V and 10 bases from J, with 18 bases between. As for this clone: No antigen is known for it.

Stated treatment: around 19 received Ad26.COV2.S at low or high dose, single or two shots; about 5 received placebo; per-sample allocation not given. Samples analyzed were those drawn on day 63 after the first vaccine or placebo injection. Method: immunoSEQ multiplex PCR; TCRdb's copy keeps in-frame clones and lacks some. Of more than 300,000 clones in the sample, around four fifths were seen once. Here the sequenced sample was peripheral blood, taken in a trial of Ad26.COV2.S vaccine versus placebo. V gene TRBV5-1 combines with J gene TRBJ2-1, with TRBD2 as a possible D gene (5 bases). The source of this sequence is a person between 18 and 65 years old who received the Ad26.COV2.S COVID-19 vaccine or a placebo. The CDR3 DNA is TGCGCCAGCAGCGGAGAATTACCCCCGGGAGAGCAGTTCTTC. This codes for CASSGELPPGEQFF.